A single sample gave rise to the 9 T cell receptor beta chains below, sequenced in a study of early T cells in non-severe SARS-CoV-2 infection. TCRdb redid the calling of the 5' RACE reads with MiXCR, one entry per CDR3 protein. This sample has 55,000 to 70,000 distinct CDR3 sequences, with less than 5.5% found just once. The specimen was whole blood. Receptors were obtained from an adult who was a healthcare worker with PCR-confirmed SARS-CoV-2 infection or an uninfected control (not recorded which).

This clonotype came up many times. The chain recombines TRBV4-1 with TRBJ2-1; 8 nucleotides agree with TRBD2. Trimming removed 4 bases from V and 8 bases from J; junction bases left unmatched: 10. Germline values: CDR1 MGHRA, CDR2 YSYEKL. The CDR3 spans 15 residues. The CDR3: CASSLASGPQHEQFF. The CDR3 nucleotides are TGCGCCAGCAGCCTGGCTAGCGGGCCTCAGCATGAGCAGTTCTTC.

The chain has TRBV7-2 and TRBJ1-4; D gene ambiguous. V lost 0 bases to trimming and J lost 7 bases, with 15 bases between them. The CDR3 consists of 16 residues. CDR1 is SGHTA and CDR2 is FQGNSA in the germline V gene. The CDR3 region is CASSLAPRTPAEKLFF. The CDR3, as DNA: TGTGCCAGCAGCTTAGCGCCGAGGACCCCTGCTGAAAAACTGTTTTTT.

The sample holds a few counts of this clonotype. The chain combines TRBV6-5 with TRBJ1-2; D is unresolved. Germline V lookup: CDR1 MNHEY, CDR2 SVGAGI. V was trimmed by 0 bases and J by 3 bases, leaving 29 bases between them. The CDR3 is 21 residues long. Here the CDR3 DNA reads TGTGCCAGCAGTTACTCCTGGGTCCTGGAGAGGGTTAGCCTTAAGGACTATGGCTACACCTTC. Its protein is CASSYSWVLERVSLKDYGYTF.

The sample holds a few counts of this clonotype. The CDR3 reads CASSQNPEIATNEKLFF. The CDR3, as DNA: TGTGCCAGCAGCCAAAATCCCGAGATTGCAACTAATGAAAAACTGTTTTTT. This rearrangement joins TRBV3-1 to TRBJ1-4; unclear D gene. The CDR3 sequence is 17 residues long. The ends were cut back, 2 bases at V and 0 bases at J, with 13 bases in the middle. CDR1 and CDR2 (germline): LGHDT, YNNKEL (reference sequence).

This clonotype occurred a few times. The genes are TRBV7-2 and TRBJ2-4, with no clear D. Germline-derived CDR1 and CDR2 are SGHTA and FQGNSA. The V end lost 2 bases, the J end lost 5 bases, and 10 bases lay between the germline ends. This CDR3 has 14 residues. The CDR3 is CASSLLGGENIQYF. CDR3 coding DNA: TGTGCCAGCAGCTTACTCGGCGGAGAAAACATTCAGTACTTC.

This clonotype has a count of ten or more. The chain has TRBV5-3 and TRBJ1-2, with unresolved D. TRBV5-3 is flagged as an ORF with uncertain function. Trimming cost V 0 bases and J 12 bases, with 21 bases left between them. This CDR3 region has 15 residues. CDR3 sequence reads: CARSLDEHNTIGNTF. In DNA form, the CDR3 reads TGTGCCAGAAGCTTGGATGAACACAATACCATTGGAAACACCTTC.

The V and J genes are TRBV20-1 and TRBJ1-1; no clear D. The CDR3 is 10 residues long. Germline CDR1 reads DFQATT; CDR2 reads SNEGSKA (reference sequence). The V end was cut by 5 bases, the J end by 6 bases, with 7 bases between. The CDR3 DNA sequence: TGCAGTGCTCCCCGCGCTGAAGCTTTCTTT. This gives the protein CSAPRAEAFF.

This clonotype showed up many times. The V and J genes are TRBV12-3 or TRBV12-4 and TRBJ1-1; D is undetermined. V lost 4 bases and J 10 bases, leaving 13 bases between the germline ends. The CDR3 is 12 residues long. CDR3 nucleotides: TGTGCCAGCAGTTCCCCGGGAATCGCAGCTTTCTTT. It yields the protein CASSSPGIAAFF.

This clonotype was counted many times. The genes are TRBV30 and TRBJ1-2; a weak D match, TRBD1 (6 bases). The CDR3 loop spans 12 amino acids. Trimming took 1 base from V and 4 from J, leaving 7 bases between them. Per germline, CDR1 GTSNPN and CDR2 SVGIG (reference sequence). CDR3 amino acids: CAWSAQGYGYTF. The CDR3 nucleotides are TGTGCCTGGAGTGCACAGGGCTATGGCTACACCTTC. Full variable domain (remainder filled in from reference TRBV30 and TRBJ1-2): SQTIHQWPATLVQPVGSPLSLECTVEGTSNPNLYWYRQAAGRGLQLLFYSVGIGQISSEVPQNLSASRPQDRQFILSSKKLLLSDSGFYLCAWSAQGYGYTFGSGTRLTVV.